This is a list of T cell receptor beta chains from one sample in a study of T cells in Graves' hyperthyroidism and ophthalmopathy. TCRdb re-called the multiplex PCR reads through MiXCR, storing one row per CDR3 protein. The table lists 600,000 to 750,000 distinct CDR3 sequences, around 16% of them singletons, with 15% to 18% in the top ten. Material: blood. Every receptor here comes from a man over 45 with Graves' hyperthyroidism. Each CDR3 is given with its conserved first and last residue. The D gene is left open where the match is weak. Size tells how often a clone was seen (once, few, many) or the class of an expanded clone, and some rows leave it out.

cdr3_aa,cdr3_nt,clone_size,v_call,d_call,j_call
CASSQDRGGYEQYF,TGCGCCAGCAGCCAAGATAGGGGCGGGTACGAGCAGTACTTC,many,TRBV4-1,NA,TRBJ2-7
CSVEVLYARGDYGYTF,TGCAGCGTTGAAGTACTGTACGCCAGGGGGGACTATGGCTACACCTTC,many,TRBV29-1,TRBD1,TRBJ1-2
CSARDQGLIQETQYF,TGCAGTGCTAGAGATCAAGGACTCATTCAAGAGACCCAGTACTTC,NA,TRBV20-1,NA,TRBJ2-5
CASKPDRRIMNEQYF,TGTGCCAGCAAACCGGACAGGCGGATTATGAACGAGCAGTACTTC,many,TRBV28,TRBD1,TRBJ2-7
CSARVRSGTEKLFF,TGCAGTGCTAGAGTCCGTTCCGGGACGGAAAAACTGTTTTTT,few,TRBV20-1,NA,TRBJ1-4
CASSELVRSYTF,TGTGCCAGCAGTGAATTAGTCCGAAGCTACACCTTC,many,TRBV2,NA,TRBJ1-2
CASSLAATSVFNEQFF,TGTGCCAGCAGCTTAGCGGCGACTAGCGTCTTCAATGAGCAGTTCTTC,many,TRBV7-8,TRBD2,TRBJ2-1
CASSPTGTSDEQYF,TGTGCCAGCAGCCCAACCGGGACTAGCGACGAGCAGTACTTC,few,TRBV3-1,TRBD2,TRBJ2-7
CASSQREDYEQYF,TGTGCCAGCAGCCAACGAGAGGATTACGAGCAGTACTTC,few,TRBV3-1,NA,TRBJ2-7
CASSILGLAGVSGELFF,TGTGCCAGTAGTATACTAGGACTAGCGGGAGTGTCCGGGGAGCTGTTTTTT,many,TRBV19,TRBD2,TRBJ2-2
CASSFEPGSNQPQHF,TGTGCCAGCAGCTTTGAACCCGGTAGCAATCAGCCCCAGCATTTT,NA,TRBV7-2,NA,TRBJ1-5
CASSLGGLAPSGLNTGELFF,TGTGCCAGCAGTTTAGGAGGGCTCGCCCCCTCGGGTCTGAACACCGGGGAGCTGTTTTTT,NA,TRBV27,NA,TRBJ2-2
CAISDTLEGETQYF,TGTGCCATCAGTGATACCCTAGAGGGAGAGACCCAGTACTTC,many,TRBV10-3,NA,TRBJ2-5
CASSLTGNGNTEAFF,TGTGCCAGCAGCTTAACTGGGAATGGCAACACTGAAGCTTTCTTT,NA,TRBV7-3,NA,TRBJ1-1
CASSLGEGQGRYEQYF,TGTGCCAGCAGTTTAGGGGAGGGACAGGGTCGCTACGAGCAGTACTTC,many,TRBV12-3/TRBV12-4,TRBD1,TRBJ2-7
CASSDRVYYGYTF,TGTGCCAGCAGTGACAGGGTCTACTATGGCTACACCTTC,NA,TRBV2,NA,TRBJ1-2
CASKLALQETQYF,TGTGCCAGTAAACTAGCGTTACAAGAGACCCAGTACTTC,many,TRBV11-2,TRBD2,TRBJ2-5
CARRQADEQYF,TGTGCCAGGAGACAGGCGGACGAGCAGTACTTC,many,TRBV2,NA,TRBJ2-7
CASRLQNQETQYF,TGTGCCAGCAGGTTACAGAACCAAGAGACCCAGTACTTC,NA,TRBV7-6,NA,TRBJ2-5
CASSFGAGFAEAFF,TGTGCCAGCAGTTTTGGGGCAGGGTTCGCTGAAGCTTTCTTT,many,TRBV27,NA,TRBJ1-1
CASSVPGQGGGANVLTF,TGTGCCAGCAGCGTCCCGGGACAGGGAGGTGGGGCCAACGTCCTGACTTTC,NA,TRBV9,TRBD1,TRBJ2-6
CASSSRTDLAGYTF,TGCGCCAGCAGCTCAAGGACGGACCTTGCTGGCTACACCTTC,many,TRBV5-1,NA,TRBJ1-2
CAWGTSGKQFF,TGTGCCTGGGGGACTAGCGGGAAGCAGTTCTTC,few,TRBV30,TRBD2,TRBJ2-1
CASSLYRGGNYGYTF,TGTGCCAGCAGTTTGTATAGGGGGGGGAACTATGGCTACACCTTC,NA,TRBV6-1,NA,TRBJ1-2
CASSLGRRDGGTEAFF,TGCGCCAGCAGCTTGGGACGGAGAGATGGGGGCACTGAAGCTTTCTTT,few,TRBV5-1,NA,TRBJ1-1
CASSQGTRGYEQYF,TGCGCCAGCAGCCAGGGGACGCGCGGATACGAGCAGTACTTC,NA,TRBV4-3,NA,TRBJ2-7
CSVLRADLTGGYTF,TGCAGCGTCTTACGGGCAGACCTCACTGGGGGCTACACCTTC,many,TRBV29-1,NA,TRBJ1-2
CASTTLGQTVSNGYTF,TGTGCCAGCACCACCTTGGGACAGACGGTTTCTAATGGCTACACCTTC,many,TRBV27,TRBD1,TRBJ1-2
CASSREQGNTEAFF,TGTGCCAGCAGCCGAGAACAGGGGAACACTGAAGCTTTCTTT,few,TRBV6-1,NA,TRBJ1-1
CASSPRRDRDNEQFF,TGTGCCAGCAGCCCTAGGAGGGACAGAGACAATGAGCAGTTCTTC,few,TRBV7-8,NA,TRBJ2-1
CASRYWQGTYEQYF,TGTGCCAGCAGATATTGGCAGGGTACCTACGAGCAGTACTTC,many,TRBV28,NA,TRBJ2-7
CASREREVHTGELFF,TGTGCCAGCAGGGAGCGGGAGGTCCATACCGGGGAGCTGTTTTTT,NA,TRBV2,TRBD2,TRBJ2-2
CSRSGQHPYEQYF,TGCAGTAGGTCGGGACAGCACCCCTACGAGCAGTACTTC,many,TRBV20-1,TRBD1,TRBJ2-7
CSALDTPTDTQYF,TGCAGTGCTCTGGACACCCCCACAGATACGCAGTATTTT,few,TRBV20-1,NA,TRBJ2-3
CASSPQGGLGYGYTF,TGTGCCAGCAGCCCCCAAGGGGGCCTCGGCTATGGCTACACCTTC,NA,TRBV2,TRBD1,TRBJ1-2
CSARPLGSPNTGELFF,TGCAGTGCTCGACCGCTTGGGTCCCCTAACACCGGGGAGCTGTTTTTT,NA,TRBV20-1,NA,TRBJ2-2
CASSEVEGLGQYF,TGTGCCAGCAGTGAAGTCGAGGGTTTAGGCCAGTACTTC,many,TRBV6-1,NA,TRBJ2-5
CASREGASYNEQFF,TGTGCCAGCCGGGAGGGAGCTTCCTACAATGAGCAGTTCTTC,NA,TRBV6-2/TRBV6-3,TRBD2,TRBJ2-1
CAWSEQDGQPQHF,TGTGCCTGGAGTGAACAGGACGGTCAGCCCCAGCATTTT,many,TRBV30,NA,TRBJ1-5
CASNRGQALYNEQFF,TGTGCCAGCAATAGAGGACAGGCCCTCTACAATGAGCAGTTCTTC,NA,TRBV27,TRBD1,TRBJ2-1
CASGTANYGYTF,TGTGCCAGCGGGACAGCTAACTATGGCTACACCTTC,many,TRBV28,TRBD1,TRBJ1-2
CSARDSRADTQYF,TGCAGTGCTAGAGATTCACGGGCAGATACGCAGTATTTT,few,TRBV20-1,NA,TRBJ2-3
CASTPGFRGGNSYEQYF,TGCGCCAGCACCCCCGGATTCCGGGGAGGCAACTCCTACGAGCAGTACTTC,many,TRBV10-2,NA,TRBJ2-7
CATSEGQGLQPQHF,TGTGCCACCAGCGAGGGACAGGGGCTTCAGCCCCAGCATTTT,NA,TRBV24-1,TRBD1,TRBJ1-5